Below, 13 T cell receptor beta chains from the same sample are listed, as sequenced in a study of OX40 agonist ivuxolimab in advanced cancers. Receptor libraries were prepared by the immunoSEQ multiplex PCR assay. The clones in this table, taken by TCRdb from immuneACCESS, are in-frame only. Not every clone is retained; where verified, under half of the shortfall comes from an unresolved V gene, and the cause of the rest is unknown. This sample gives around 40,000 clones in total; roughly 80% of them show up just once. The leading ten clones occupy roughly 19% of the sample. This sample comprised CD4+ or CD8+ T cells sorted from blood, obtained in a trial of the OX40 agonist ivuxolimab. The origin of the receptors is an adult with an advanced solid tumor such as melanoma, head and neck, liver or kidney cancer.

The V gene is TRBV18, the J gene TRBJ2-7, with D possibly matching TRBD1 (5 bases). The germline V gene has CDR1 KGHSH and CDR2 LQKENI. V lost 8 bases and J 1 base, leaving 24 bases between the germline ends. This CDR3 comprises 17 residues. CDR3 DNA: TGTGCCAGCCCTGTCAAAAGAGAGACAGTGAGATCCTACGAGCAGTACTTC. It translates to CASPVKRETVRSYEQYF. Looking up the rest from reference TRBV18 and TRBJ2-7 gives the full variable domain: NAGVMQNPRHLVRRRGQEARLRCSPMKGHSHVYWYRQLPEEGLKFMVYLQKENIIDESGMPKERFSAEFPKEGPSILRIQQVVRGDSAAYFCASPVKRETVRSYEQYFGPGTRLTVT.

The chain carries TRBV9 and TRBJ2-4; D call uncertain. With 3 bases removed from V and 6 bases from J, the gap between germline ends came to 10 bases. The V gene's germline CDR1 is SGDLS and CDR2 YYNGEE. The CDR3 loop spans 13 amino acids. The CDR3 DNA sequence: TGTGCCAGCAGCGACCCCTATGGAAACATTCAGTACTTC. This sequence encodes CASSDPYGNIQYF.

CDR3 DNA: TGCGCCAGCAGTGATTCGACAGGGGAAGATCAGCCCCAGCATTTT. Its translation: CASSDSTGEDQPQHF. V gene TRBV10-2 combines with J gene TRBJ1-5, with 8 bases aligning to TRBD1. The CDR3 extends over 15 amino acids. The germline V gene encodes CDR1 WSHSY and CDR2 SAAADI. Trimming at V came to 3 bases and at J to 5 bases, leaving 6 bases not matched to a gene.

This CDR3 is CASSYSGGTYGYTF. CDR3 bases: TGTGCCAGCAGTTACTCGGGGGGGACCTATGGCTACACCTTC. This chain uses TRBV6-6 with TRBJ1-2, with D maybe TRBD1 (5 bases). The CDR3 runs to 14 residues. Germline V lookup: CDR1 MNHNY, CDR2 SVGAGI (reference sequence). V lost 0 bases and J lost 4, with 9 bases in between.

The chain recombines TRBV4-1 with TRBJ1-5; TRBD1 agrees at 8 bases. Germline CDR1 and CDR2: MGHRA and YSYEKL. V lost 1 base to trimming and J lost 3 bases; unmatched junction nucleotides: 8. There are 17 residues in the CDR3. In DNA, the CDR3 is TGCGCCAGCAGCCAAGGTGGACAGGGCGGATACAATCAGCCCCAGCATTTT. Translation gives CASSQGGQGGYNQPQHF.

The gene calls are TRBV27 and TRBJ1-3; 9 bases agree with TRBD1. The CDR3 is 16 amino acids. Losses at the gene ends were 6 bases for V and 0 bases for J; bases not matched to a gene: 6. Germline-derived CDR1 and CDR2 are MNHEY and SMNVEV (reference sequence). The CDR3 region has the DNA TGTGCCAGCAGGGCCGGGACAGGGAACTCTGGAAACACCATATATTTT. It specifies CASRAGTGNSGNTIYF.

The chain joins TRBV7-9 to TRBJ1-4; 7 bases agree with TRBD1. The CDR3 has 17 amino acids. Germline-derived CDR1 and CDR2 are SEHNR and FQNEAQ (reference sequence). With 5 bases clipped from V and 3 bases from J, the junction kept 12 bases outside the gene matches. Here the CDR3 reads CASSAPRQGEANEKLFF. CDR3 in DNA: TGTGCCAGCAGCGCCCCTCGACAGGGAGAAGCTAATGAAAAACTGTTTTTT.

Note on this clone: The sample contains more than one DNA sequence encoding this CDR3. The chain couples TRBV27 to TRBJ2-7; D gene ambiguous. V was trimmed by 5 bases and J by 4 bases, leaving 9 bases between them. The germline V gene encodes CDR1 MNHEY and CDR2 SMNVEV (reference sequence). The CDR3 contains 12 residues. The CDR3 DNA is TGTGCCAGCAGTCCCCCAGGATACGAGCAGTACTTC. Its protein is CASSPPGYEQYF.

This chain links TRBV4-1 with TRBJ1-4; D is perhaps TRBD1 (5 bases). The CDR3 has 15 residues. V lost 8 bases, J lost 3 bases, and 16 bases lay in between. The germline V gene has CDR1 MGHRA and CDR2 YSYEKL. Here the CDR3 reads CASSGHLRSNEKLFF. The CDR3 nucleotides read TGCGCCAGCTCCGGACACCTCCGATCTAATGAAAAACTGTTTTTT.

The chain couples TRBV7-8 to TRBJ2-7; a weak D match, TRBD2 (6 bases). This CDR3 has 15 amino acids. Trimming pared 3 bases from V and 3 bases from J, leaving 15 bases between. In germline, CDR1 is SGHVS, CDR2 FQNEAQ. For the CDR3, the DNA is TGTGCCAGCAGCTTGGGCGGGACGGGAGTCTACGAGCAGTACTTC. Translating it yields CASSLGGTGVYEQYF. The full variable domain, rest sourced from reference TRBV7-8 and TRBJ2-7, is GAGVSQSPRYKVAKRGQDVALRCDPISGHVSLFWYQQALGQGPEFLTYFQNEAQLDKSGLPSDRFFAERPEGSVSTLKIQRTQQEDSAVYLCASSLGGTGVYEQYFGPGTRLTVT.

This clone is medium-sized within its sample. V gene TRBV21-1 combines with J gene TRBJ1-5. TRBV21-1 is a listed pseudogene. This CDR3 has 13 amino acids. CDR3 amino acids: CASSIVSYQPQHF. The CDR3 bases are TGTGCCAGCAGCATTGTAAGCTATCAGCCCCAGCATTTT.

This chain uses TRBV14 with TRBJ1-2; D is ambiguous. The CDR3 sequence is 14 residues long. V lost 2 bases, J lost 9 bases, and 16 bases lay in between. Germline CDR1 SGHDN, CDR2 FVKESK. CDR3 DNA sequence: TGTGCCAGCAGCCAAATCGCCGCGACGGGGAGCTACACCTTC. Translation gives CASSQIAATGSYTF.

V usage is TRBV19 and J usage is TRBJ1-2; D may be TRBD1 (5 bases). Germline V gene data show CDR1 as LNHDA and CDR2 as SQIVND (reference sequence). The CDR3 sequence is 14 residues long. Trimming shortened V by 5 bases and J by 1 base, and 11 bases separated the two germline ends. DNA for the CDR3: TGTGCCAGTAGTTATCGGGGGAGTAACTATGGCTACACCTTC. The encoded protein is CASSYRGSNYGYTF.